The T cell receptor (beta chain) under discussion was sequenced for a study of blood T cell repertoires in COVID-19. At the level of the study: Sample material is recorded as cDNA or gDNA derived from T cells, B-cell-depleted T cells, or PBMCs.

In the study's own analysis: Amplified reference gene primers provided the basis for estimating nucleated cell counts. Assay: immunoSEQ multiplex PCR; the TCRdb copy retains only in-frame clones and omits some. The V and J calls and clone size are taken from that table; D and trimming were inferred from the DNA. The sample consists of roughly 120,000 clones, over 60% of them appearing once. CDR1 and CDR2 (germline): MNHEY, SVGAGI. This CDR3 has 14 amino acids. This clone occurred a few times. At one boundary the junction diverges from the germline segment, which might be a read error. This clonotype originated in an older man with acute or convalescent COVID-19. The chain uses TRBV6-5 and TRBJ2-1, with D possibly TRBD2 on 5 matching bases. Specimen: peripheral blood. CDR3 protein: CASSYNVGVYEQFF. In nucleotides, the CDR3 is TGTGCCAGTAGTTACAATGTGGGAGTTTATGAGCAGTTCTTC.